This T cell receptor (beta chain) was identified in a study of cytomegalovirus exposure and HLA in healthy donors. Nominally healthy donors were sampled, though unrecorded immune exposures were likely. The PCR made use of 60 Vbeta and 13 Jbeta primers. The data were produced by immunoSEQ multiplex PCR, yet TCRdb's version contains in-frame clones alone and is incomplete. The table shows roughly 200,000 clones, with about 82% occurring only once. The V segment lost 5 bases and the J segment 6 bases; nucleotides outside the gene matches: 5. The CDR3 extends over 13 amino acids. Germline V gene data show CDR1 as SGHTA and CDR2 as FQGNSA.

The TCR sequence derives from a woman in her 50s in good health and CMV-seronegative. V gene TRBV7-2 combines with J gene TRBJ1-2; 8 bases agree with TRBD1. The sequencing input was PBMCs. The CDR3 DNA is TGTGCCAGCAGCCTCAGGGGGCCCGATGGCTACACCTTC. Translated, it gives CASSLRGPDGYTF. The full variable domain, rest sourced from reference TRBV7-2 and TRBJ1-2, is GAGVSQSPSNKVTEKGKDVELRCDPISGHTALYWYRQSLGQGLEFLIYFQGNSAPDKSGLPSDRFSAERTGGSVSTLTIQRTQQEDSAVYLCASSLRGPDGYTFGSGTRLTVV.